Each of the 28 T cell receptor beta chains below was sequenced from the same sample in a study of B cell selection in AIRE deficiency. Assay used: immunoSEQ multiplex PCR; TCRdb lists only in-frame clones, some missing. Of tens of thousands of clones listed, almost 97% are singletons. The sorted conventional CD4 T cells were gated as CD4+CD127+. Material: conventional CD4+ T cells sorted from PBMCs. The receptors stem from a human donor with AIRE deficiency.

The chain recombines TRBV5-1 with TRBJ2-2, with D possibly TRBD2 on 6 matching bases. Per the germline V gene, CDR1 is SGHRS and CDR2 is YFSETQ. The V and J ends lost 3 bases and 6 bases respectively, with 15 bases between them. The CDR3 runs 15 residues. The CDR3, as DNA: TGCGCCAGCAGCTGGGCGACTAGTATCTCCGGGGAGCTGTTTTTT. Translation gives CASSWATSISGELFF.

The chain joins TRBV6-6 to TRBJ2-1, with 10 bases matching TRBD2. This CDR3 has 14 residues. CDR1 is MNHNY, CDR2 SVGAGI, per germline (reference sequence). With V trimmed by 7 bases and J by 6 bases, 6 bases remained unmatched. CDR3 sequence reads: CASNLAGEFNEQFF. CDR3 DNA: TGTGCCAGCAATCTAGCGGGAGAATTCAATGAGCAGTTCTTC.

V is TRBV11-3 and J is TRBJ2-5, with a tentative D call TRBD1 (6 bases). The CDR3 spans 14 residues. Looked up from germline, CDR1 is SGHNT and CDR2 is YENEEA. V gave up 4 bases and J gave up 5 bases, with 14 bases separating them. DNA of the CDR3: TGTGCCAGCAGCTCTCCGAGGGGGACGGAGACCCAGTACTTC. Translated: CASSSPRGTETQYF.

The V and J genes are TRBV6-6 and TRBJ2-5, with D uncertain. TRBJ2-7 explains the end of the DNA better; the J call may be wrong. Germline CDR1 reads MNHNY; CDR2 reads SVGAGI (reference sequence). The CDR3 is 12 residues long. Here the CDR3 reads CASSPQAHEQYF. DNA of the CDR3: TGTGCCAGTTCCCCCCAGGCCCACGAGCAGTACTTC.

V usage is TRBV4-3 and J usage is TRBJ1-3; no clear D gene. Germline CDR1 and CDR2: LGHNA and YSLEER. This CDR3 spans 16 amino acids. Deletions cut 1 base from V and 0 bases from J, with 10 bases between. The CDR3 sequence: CASSQVSGDSGNTIYF. The CDR3 DNA follows: TGCGCCAGCAGCCAAGTTTCAGGAGACTCTGGAAACACCATATATTTT.

The chain joins TRBV20-1 to TRBJ2-1, with D possibly being TRBD1 (5 bases). CDR3 length equals 11 residues. Germline V lookup: CDR1 DFQATT, CDR2 SNEGSKA (reference sequence). Between the trimmed V and J ends, which lost 1 base and 8 bases, there was a span of 6 bases. The CDR3 DNA reads as TGCAGTGCTAGAGGACAGCATGAGCAGTTCTTC. This sequence encodes CSARGQHEQFF.

The rearrangement joins TRBV10-3 to TRBJ2-7, with 13 bases fitting TRBD2. V gave up 0 bases and J gave up 3 bases; unmatched junction bases: 2. This CDR3 spans 16 amino acids. From germline, CDR1 is ENHRY and CDR2 SYGVKD. The CDR3 loop is CAISESGTSGNYEQYF. In DNA, the CDR3 is TGTGCCATCAGTGAGTCGGGGACTAGCGGGAACTACGAGCAGTACTTC.

The chain links TRBV4-3 to TRBJ1-5; TRBD1 agrees at 8 bases. CDR1 is LGHNA and CDR2 is YSLEER in the germline V gene. Trimming removed 4 bases from V and 3 bases from J; junction bases left unmatched: 5. This CDR3 region has 15 residues. CDR3 DNA sequence: TGCGCCAGCAGCCCCCCGGACAGGGCCAATCAGCCCCAGCATTTT. The encoded protein is CASSPPDRANQPQHF.

V usage is TRBV9 and J usage is TRBJ2-2; TRBD2 matches 15 bases. This CDR3 is built from 19 residues. V lost 3 bases and J lost 6; bases outside the gene matches: 12. Per germline, CDR1 SGDLS and CDR2 YYNGEE. CDR3: CASSGGTSGGPRRPGELFF. CDR3 DNA: TGTGCCAGCAGCGGCGGGACTAGCGGGGGGCCCCGGCGACCCGGGGAGCTGTTTTTT.

This chain connects TRBV19 to TRBJ1-5; no reliable D call. This CDR3 spans 13 amino acids. Per germline, CDR1 LNHDA and CDR2 SQIVND (reference sequence). The V and J ends lost 10 bases and 0 bases respectively, with 10 bases between them. As DNA, the CDR3 is TGTGCCACCGGACGTAATAGCAATCAGCCCCAGCATTTT. Its protein is CATGRNSNQPQHF. Full variable domain (outside the CDR3, taken from reference TRBV19 and TRBJ1-5): DGGITQSPKYLFRKEGQNVTLSCEQNLNHDAMYWYRQDPGQGLRLIYYSQIVNDFQKGDIAEGYSVSREKKESFPLTVTSAQKNPTAFYLCATGRNSNQPQHFGDGTRLSIL.

This clone was observed a single time. This chain joins TRBV11-3 and TRBJ1-1, with D unclear. Between the trimmed V and J ends, which lost 0 bases and 1 base, there was a span of 3 bases. Germline CDR1 SGHNT, CDR2 YENEEA. The CDR3 is made up of 13 amino acids. The DNA of the CDR3 is TGTGCCAGCAGCTTAGAACAGAACACTGAAGCTTTCTTT. Translating it yields CASSLEQNTEAFF.

The chain recombines TRBV4-3 with TRBJ2-5; D gene ambiguous. Germline V gene sequence: CDR1 LGHNA, CDR2 YSLEER. The germline V and J ends were trimmed by 0 bases and 2 bases, with 4 bases remaining between them. The length of the CDR3 is 13 residues. CDR3 in amino acids: CASSQDRQETQYF. In DNA, the CDR3 is TGCGCCAGCAGCCAAGATCGTCAAGAGACCCAGTACTTC.

This chain uses TRBV15 with TRBJ2-7; 8 nucleotides align to TRBD2. The CDR3 runs 14 residues. Germline loops: CDR1 LNHNV, CDR2 YYDKDF (reference sequence). J gave up 3 bases and V 0 bases, and 1 base lay outside the gene matches. CDR3 sequence (DNA): TGTGCCACCAGCAGAGATAGCGGGGACTACGAGCAGTACTTC. Residues: CATSRDSGDYEQYF.

The chain joins TRBV19 to TRBJ2-2; 9 bases agree with TRBD2. With V trimmed by 4 bases and J by 7 bases, 7 bases remained unmatched. The germline CDR1 and CDR2 sequences are LNHDA and SQIVND (reference sequence). This CDR3 contains 15 residues. CDR3 DNA sequence: TGTGCCAGTAGTAGCGGGGGGGCCGGGAACGGGGAGCTGTTTTTT. Amino acid sequence: CASSSGGAGNGELFF.

The J gene is TRBJ2-5, the V gene TRBV7-9; 7 positions match TRBD2. The CDR3 is 12 amino acids. Germline assignment: CDR1 SEHNR and CDR2 FQNEAQ (reference sequence). J gave up 5 bases and V 7 bases, and 4 bases lay outside the gene matches. CDR3 protein: CASIGLGETQYF. The CDR3, as DNA: TGTGCCAGCATCGGACTAGGGGAGACCCAGTACTTC.

The chain combines TRBV18 with TRBJ2-2; D remains unclear. The length of the CDR3 is 15 residues. Germline V gene lookup returns CDR1 KGHSH and CDR2 LQKENI. V lost 0 bases to trimming and J lost 5 bases, with 10 bases between them. CDR3 DNA sequence: TGTGCCAGCTCACCACCAGGGCGTAGGACCGGGGAGCTGTTTTTT. Amino acid sequence: CASSPPGRRTGELFF.

This clone occurred once. The DNA for the CDR3 is TGTGCCAGCAGCAAGCCCCTGGGCGGGAGCTCCTACAATGAGCAGTTCTTC. It codes for CASSKPLGGSSYNEQFF. The chain couples TRBV21-1 to TRBJ2-1; the table calls TRBD2, which could not be checked here. TRBV21-1 is reported as a pseudogene. The CDR3 is 17 residues long.

This sequence joins TRBV4-1 and TRBJ2-2, with 11 bases aligning to TRBD1. Germline values: CDR1 MGHRA, CDR2 YSYEKL. CDR3 length: 16 amino acids. The V segment lost 6 bases and the J segment 7 bases; nucleotides outside the gene matches: 10. CDR3 sequence reads: CASSPPGQGVIGELFF. CDR3 sequence (DNA): TGCGCCAGCAGTCCCCCGGGACAGGGGGTAATCGGGGAGCTGTTTTTT.

The chain recombines TRBV4-2 with TRBJ2-1, with 8 positions matching TRBD1. The length of the CDR3 is 16 residues. Trimming at V came to 5 bases and at J to 5 bases, leaving 11 bases not matched to a gene. Per germline, CDR1 LGHNA and CDR2 YNFKEQ. In nucleotides, the CDR3 is TGTGCCAGCAGCTTGGAGGGACAGGTCCTTAACAATGAGCAGTTCTTC. Translated, it gives CASSLEGQVLNNEQFF.

The V call is TRBV7-2, the J call TRBJ2-1, with a weak D call TRBD2 (7 bases). From germline, CDR1 is SGHTA and CDR2 FQGNSA. The ends were cut back, 2 bases at V and 6 bases at J, with 14 bases in the middle. The CDR3 runs 15 residues. CDR3 DNA: TGTGCCAGCAGCTTATGGGGGGGGCCAGGCAATGAGCAGTTCTTC. This encodes CASSLWGGPGNEQFF.

The gene calls are TRBV19 and TRBJ2-3; D not resolved. V was pared by 5 bases and J by 2 bases, with 14 bases between. The germline V gene has CDR1 LNHDA and CDR2 SQIVND (reference sequence). The length of the CDR3 is 15 residues. CDR3: CASSPSEKFTDTQYF. The CDR3 bases are TGTGCCAGTAGTCCCTCAGAAAAGTTCACAGATACGCAGTATTTT.

The chain uses TRBV7-2 and TRBJ2-7, with 13 nucleotides matching TRBD2. Trimming at V came to 5 bases and at J to 4 bases, leaving 8 bases not matched to a gene. This CDR3 spans 16 amino acids. The germline V gene encodes CDR1 SGHTA and CDR2 FQGNSA. The CDR3 region has the DNA TGTGCCAGCAGCCTACTAGCGGGAGGGCCCCGGTACGAGCAGTACTTC. It translates to CASSLLAGGPRYEQYF.

This sequence joins TRBV5-6 and TRBJ2-3, with D possibly being TRBD1 (6 bases). The germline V and J ends were trimmed by 0 bases and 6 bases, with 11 bases remaining between them. Germline lookup yields CDR1 SGHDT and CDR2 YYEEEE. The CDR3 contains 14 residues. CDR3 DNA sequence: TGTGCCAGCAGCTTGGGGCCTCAGGGGGATACGCAGTATTTT. Protein sequence: CASSLGPQGDTQYF.

V usage is TRBV5-4 and J usage is TRBJ2-5, with no clear D. The CDR3 runs 16 residues. V dropped 0 bases and J dropped 2 bases, with 14 bases sitting between them. The germline CDR1 and CDR2 sequences are SGHNT and YYREEE (reference sequence). The CDR3 DNA reads TGTGCCAGCAGCTTGGTTAGACTCGGCGTTCAAGAGACCCAGTACTTC. Translation gives CASSLVRLGVQETQYF.

The rearrangement joins TRBV7-9 to TRBJ1-4, with D possibly matching TRBD1 (5 bases). V lost 2 bases and J lost 1, with 20 bases in between. Germline V gene data show CDR1 as SEHNR and CDR2 as FQNEAQ (reference sequence). The CDR3 runs to 19 residues. CDR3: CASSLWIYRTGRTNEKLFF. The CDR3 coding sequence is TGTGCCAGCAGCTTATGGATTTACCGGACGGGACGAACTAATGAAAAACTGTTTTTT.

The rearrangement uses TRBV6-6 and TRBJ1-5, with D hard to call. Between the trimmed V and J ends, which lost 8 bases and 1 base, there was a span of 6 bases. The CDR3 consists of 12 residues. Germline CDR1 and CDR2: MNHNY and SVGAGI (reference sequence). The CDR3 nucleotides are TGTGCCAGCCGGTGGAGCAATCAGCCCCAGCATTTT. Translation gives CASRWSNQPQHF.

CDR3 amino acids: CASSPNDSDEKLFF. The CDR3 region has the DNA TGTGCCAGCAGCCCCAACGACAGTGATGAAAAACTGTTTTTT. V is TRBV11-3 and J is TRBJ1-4, with a possible D match to TRBD1 (5 bases). Trimming pared 5 bases from V and 6 bases from J, leaving 13 bases between. This CDR3 is 14 amino acids long. CDR1 is SGHNT, CDR2 YENEEA, per germline.

For the CDR3, the DNA is TGTGCCAGCAGTTACAGGGGAATGAACACTGAAGCTTTCTTT. This sequence encodes CASSYRGMNTEAFF. This sequence joins TRBV6-5 and TRBJ1-1; TRBD1 might be the D (5 bases). CDR3 length equals 14 residues. Deletions cut 2 bases from V and 0 bases from J, with 7 bases between. Germline values: CDR1 MNHEY, CDR2 SVGAGI.